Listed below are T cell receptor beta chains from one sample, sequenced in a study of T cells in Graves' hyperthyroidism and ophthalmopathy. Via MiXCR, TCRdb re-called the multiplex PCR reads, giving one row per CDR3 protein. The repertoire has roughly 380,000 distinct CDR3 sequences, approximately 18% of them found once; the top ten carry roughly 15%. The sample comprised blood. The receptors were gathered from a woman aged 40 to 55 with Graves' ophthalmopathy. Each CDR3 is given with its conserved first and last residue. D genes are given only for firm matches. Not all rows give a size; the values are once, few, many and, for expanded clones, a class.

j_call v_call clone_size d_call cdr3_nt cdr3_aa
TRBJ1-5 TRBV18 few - TGTGCCAGCTCACCACAACGGGATCAGCCCCAGCATTTT CASSPQRDQPQHF
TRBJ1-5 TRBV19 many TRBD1 TGTGCCAGTAGTATATATCAAGGGGGCCGTCAGCCCCAGCATTTT CASSIYQGGRQPQHF
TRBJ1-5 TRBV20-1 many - TGCAGTGCTAGAGATGGGGGTTTGGGGCAGCCCCAGCATTTT CSARDGGLGQPQHF
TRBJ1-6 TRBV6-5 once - TGTGCCAGCAGTTACTCGGGGGACATCGATTCACCCCTCCACTTT CASSYSGDIDSPLHF
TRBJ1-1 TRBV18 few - TGTGCCAGCTCACCACCTAGGGACGTCAACACTGAAGCTTTCTTT CASSPPRDVNTEAFF
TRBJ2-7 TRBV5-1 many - TGCGCCAGCAGCTCCCGGGGACCCGCCTACGAGCAGTACTTT CASSSRGPAYEQYF
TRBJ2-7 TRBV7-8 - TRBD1 TGTGCCAGCAGCCCTACCGAGACAGGGGGCGCCGAGCAGTACTTC CASSPTETGGAEQYF
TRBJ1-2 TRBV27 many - TGTGCCAGCGGAGCAGGGCGGTACTATGGCTACACCTTC CASGAGRYYGYTF
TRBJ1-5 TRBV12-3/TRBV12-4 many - TGTGCCAGCTCCCCCGGGGGGCCCCCATCGCCCCAGCATTTT CASSPGGPPSPQHF
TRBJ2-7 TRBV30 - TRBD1 TGTGCCGGACAGGGGAAGTCCTACGAGCAGTACTTC CAGQGKSYEQYF
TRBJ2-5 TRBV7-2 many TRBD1 TGTGCCAGCAGCCTGGGACAGGGGGCTGGTGGGGAGACCCAGTACTTC CASSLGQGAGGETQYF
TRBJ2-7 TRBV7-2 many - TGTGCCAGCAGCCGAGGGGGAGTACTTTACGAGCAGTACTTC CASSRGGVLYEQYF
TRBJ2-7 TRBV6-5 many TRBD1 TGTGCCAGCAGTTACCTGACAGGGGTGGGCGAGCAGTACTTC CASSYLTGVGEQYF
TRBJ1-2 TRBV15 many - TGTGCCACCAGCAGAGATCTCCAGGGCCATGGAGGTGGCTACACCTTC CATSRDLQGHGGGYTF
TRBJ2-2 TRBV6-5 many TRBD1 TGTGCCAGCAGTTACTCCAGGGGGCGGGCCACCGGGGAGCTGTTTTTT CASSYSRGRATGELFF
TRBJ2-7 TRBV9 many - TGTGCCAGCAGCGTAGCTTTCGCCGCCTCCTACGAGCAGTACTTC CASSVAFAASYEQYF
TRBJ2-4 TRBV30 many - TGTGCCTGGAGTTCGAGTGGCAAAAACATTCAGTACTTC CAWSSSGKNIQYF
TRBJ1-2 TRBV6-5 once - TGTGCCAGCAGTTACAGGGTCAAAAGCTATGGCTACACCTTC CASSYRVKSYGYTF
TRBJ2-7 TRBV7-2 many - TGTGCCAGCAGCTTAGGTCGGGATGAGCAGTACTTC CASSLGRDEQYF
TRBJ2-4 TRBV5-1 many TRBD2 TGCGCCAGCAGCCACCGCCCGACTAGCGGTGGGGTGAACATTCAGTACTTC CASSHRPTSGGVNIQYF
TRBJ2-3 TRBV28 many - TGTGCCAGCAGTTTGTCAACTCTGGGCCTTAGCACAGATACGCAGTATTTT CASSLSTLGLSTDTQYF
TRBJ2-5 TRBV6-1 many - TGTGCCAGCAGTGAACTGGGGAGGGACACATACCAAGAGACCCAGTACTTC CASSELGRDTYQETQYF
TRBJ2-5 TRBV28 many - TGTGCCAGCACCCCTGGGACTGCCCAAGAGACCCAGTACTTC CASTPGTAQETQYF
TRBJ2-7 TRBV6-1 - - TGTGCCAGCAGGGGCGCGAGGTACGAGCAGTACTTC CASRGARYEQYF
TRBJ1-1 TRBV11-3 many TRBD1 TGTGCCAGCAGCTTAGTTTTGTACGGGACAGGGGCCTTGAACACTGAAGCTTTCTTT CASSLVLYGTGALNTEAFF
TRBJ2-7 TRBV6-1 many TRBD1 TGTGCCAGCAGTGTTCTCCCGGGACAGGGGGCTTACGAGCAGTACTTC CASSVLPGQGAYEQYF
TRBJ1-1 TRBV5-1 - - TGCGCCGCCCCCGGAGAGAACACTGAAGCTTTCTTT CAAPGENTEAFF
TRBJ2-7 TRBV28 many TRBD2 TGTGCCAGCAGTAGGACTAGCGCTAACTCCTACGAGCAGTACTTC CASSRTSANSYEQYF
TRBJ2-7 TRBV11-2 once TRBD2 TGTGCCAGCAGCACCCGACTAGCGGGGGATATCGGCTCCTACGAGCAGTACTTC CASSTRLAGDIGSYEQYF
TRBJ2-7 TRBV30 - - TGTGCCTGGGCAATGACAGTGGTACGTGTGCACGAGCAGTGCTTC CAWAMTVVRVHEQCF
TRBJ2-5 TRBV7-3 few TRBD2 TGTGCCAGCAGCCCACTCCTGACTAGCGGGAGAGAGACCCAGTACTTC CASSPLLTSGRETQYF
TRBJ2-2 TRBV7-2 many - TGTGCCAGCAGCTTGGGGACCGGATACACCGGGGAGCTGTTTTTT CASSLGTGYTGELFF
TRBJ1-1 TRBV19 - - TGTGCCAGTAGTATAAGAGGGTCGGTAATGAACACTGAAGCTTTCTTT CASSIRGSVMNTEAFF
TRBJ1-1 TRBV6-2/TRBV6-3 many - TGTGCCAGCAGCCCCGTCAGGTTCGGAAGGGACGGCTTGAACACTGAAGCTTTCTTT CASSPVRFGRDGLNTEAFF
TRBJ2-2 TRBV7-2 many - TGTGCCAGCACCCCTACGGGACAACGTTCGGGGGAGCTGTTTTTT CASTPTGQRSGELFF
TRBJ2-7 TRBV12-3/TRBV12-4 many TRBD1 TGTGCCAGCAGACCGGGACAGGGGTCGAGGGAGCAGTACTTC CASRPGQGSREQYF
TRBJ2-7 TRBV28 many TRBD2 TGTGCCAGCAGACCAACCCTACTAGCGGGAAGTTACGAGCAGTACTTC CASRPTLLAGSYEQYF
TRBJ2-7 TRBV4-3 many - TGCGCCAGCAGCCAAGATACAGGCGCGATCTACGAGCAGTACTTC CASSQDTGAIYEQYF
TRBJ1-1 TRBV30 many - TGTGCCTGGAGCCAACAATTGAACACTGAAGCTTTCTTT CAWSQQLNTEAFF
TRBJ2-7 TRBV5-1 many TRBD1 TGCGCCAGCAGCTCCACGGCAGAGGGGGCCGAGCAGTACTTC CASSSTAEGAEQYF
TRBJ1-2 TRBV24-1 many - TGTGCCACCAGTCGGACCGGAAATGGCTACACCTTC CATSRTGNGYTF
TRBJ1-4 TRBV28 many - TGTGCCAGCAGTTTAACTGCGGGCAAGGGTAATGAAGGAAAACTGTTTTTT CASSLTAGKGNEGKLFF
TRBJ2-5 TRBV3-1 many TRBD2 TGTGCCAGCAGCCTAAAGACTAGCGGGAGTATGGAGACCCAGTACTTC CASSLKTSGSMETQYF
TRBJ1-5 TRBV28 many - TGTGCCAGCAGCCCTTTGGTAGTGGGGGGCAACGGTCAGCCCCAGCATTTT CASSPLVVGGNGQPQHF
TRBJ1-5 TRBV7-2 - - TGTGCCAGCAGCCCGACAAGAAGCAATCAGCCCCAGCATTTT CASSPTRSNQPQHF
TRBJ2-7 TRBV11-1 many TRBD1 TGTGCCAGCAGCTTTCTTGGACAGGGGGAAACCTACGAGCAGTACTTC CASSFLGQGETYEQYF
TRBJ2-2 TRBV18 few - TGTGCCAGCTCACCACGCGGACAGTACACCGGGGAGCTGTTTTTT CASSPRGQYTGELFF
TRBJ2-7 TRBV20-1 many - TGCAGTGCTATCGACCACTCCTACGAGCAGTACTTC CSAIDHSYEQYF
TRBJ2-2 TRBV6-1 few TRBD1 TGTGCCAGCAGTCAGAACAGGGGGCAGGGCACCGGGGAGCTGTTTTTT CASSQNRGQGTGELFF
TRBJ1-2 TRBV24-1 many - TGTGCCACTACGGTGGTCTACGGCTACACCTTC CATTVVYGYTF
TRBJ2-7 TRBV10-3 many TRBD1 TGTGCCATCAGTGATACAGGGGTTGGGGAGCAGTACTTC CAISDTGVGEQYF
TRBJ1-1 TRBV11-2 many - TGTGCCAGCAGCTTAGGGATGACTGAAGCTTTCTTT CASSLGMTEAFF
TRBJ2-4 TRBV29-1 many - TGCAGCGTTCTTATCTGGAACATTCAGTACTTC CSVLIWNIQYF